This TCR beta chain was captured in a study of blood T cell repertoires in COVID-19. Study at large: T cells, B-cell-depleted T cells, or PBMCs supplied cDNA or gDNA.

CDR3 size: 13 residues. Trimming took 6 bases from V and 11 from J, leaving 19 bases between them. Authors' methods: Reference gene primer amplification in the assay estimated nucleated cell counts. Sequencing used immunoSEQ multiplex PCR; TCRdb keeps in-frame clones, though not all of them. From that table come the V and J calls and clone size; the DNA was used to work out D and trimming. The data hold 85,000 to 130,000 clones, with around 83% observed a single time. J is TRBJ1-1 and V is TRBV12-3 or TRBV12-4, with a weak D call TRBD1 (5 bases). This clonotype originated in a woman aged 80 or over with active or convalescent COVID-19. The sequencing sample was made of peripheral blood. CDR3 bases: TGTGCCAGCAGGCACCAAGACCGGGACTCTGCTTTCTTT. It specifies CASRHQDRDSAFF.